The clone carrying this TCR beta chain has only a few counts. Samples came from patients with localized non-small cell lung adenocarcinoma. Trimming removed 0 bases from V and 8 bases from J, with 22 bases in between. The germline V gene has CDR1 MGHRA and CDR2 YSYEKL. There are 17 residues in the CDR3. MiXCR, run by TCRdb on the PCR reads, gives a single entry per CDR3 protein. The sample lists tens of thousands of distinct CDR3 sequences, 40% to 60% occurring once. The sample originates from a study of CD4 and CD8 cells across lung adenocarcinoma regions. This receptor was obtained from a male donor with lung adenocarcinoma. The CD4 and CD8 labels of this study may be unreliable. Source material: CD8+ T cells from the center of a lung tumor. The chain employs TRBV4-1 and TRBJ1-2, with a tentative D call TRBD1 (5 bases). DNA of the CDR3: TGCGCCAGCAGCCAAGAGGGCCCCCTGAGGGGCCGGGGCGGCTACACCTTC. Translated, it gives CASSQEGPLRGRGGYTF.